This T cell receptor (beta chain) was identified in a study of CD8+CD57+ T cells in acquired aplastic anemia. Profiles of TCR beta VDJ and CDR3 were generated from a genomic DNA template. TCRdb redid the calling of the reads with MiXCR, one entry per CDR3 protein. The sample lists about 180,000 distinct CDR3 sequences; approximately 48% were seen once. The CDR3 spans 16 residues. J was trimmed by 9 bases and V by 6 bases; bases with no gene match: 11. Germline V lookup: CDR1 MDHEN, CDR2 SYDVKM. It was patients with CD8+CD57+ cell expansion by flow cytometry who were chosen for sequencing. The rearrangement uses TRBV28 and TRBJ2-2; 12 nucleotides agree with TRBD2. The clonotype originates from a human donor with aplastic anemia. Sequencing used sorted CD4+, CD8+, or CD8+CD57+ T cells (not recorded which) from PBMCs. The CDR3 region is CASSSSSGRGNRELFF. The CDR3, as DNA: TGTGCCAGCAGCTCCTCTAGCGGGAGGGGAAACCGGGAGCTGTTTTTT.